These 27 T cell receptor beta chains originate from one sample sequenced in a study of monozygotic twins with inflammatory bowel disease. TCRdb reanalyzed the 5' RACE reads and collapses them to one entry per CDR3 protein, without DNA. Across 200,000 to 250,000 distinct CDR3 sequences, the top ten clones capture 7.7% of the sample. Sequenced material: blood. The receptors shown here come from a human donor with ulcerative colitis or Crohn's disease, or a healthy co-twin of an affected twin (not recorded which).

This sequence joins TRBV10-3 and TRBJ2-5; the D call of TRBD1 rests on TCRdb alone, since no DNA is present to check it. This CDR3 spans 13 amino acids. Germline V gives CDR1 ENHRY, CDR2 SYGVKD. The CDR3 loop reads CAHSRDPQETQYF.

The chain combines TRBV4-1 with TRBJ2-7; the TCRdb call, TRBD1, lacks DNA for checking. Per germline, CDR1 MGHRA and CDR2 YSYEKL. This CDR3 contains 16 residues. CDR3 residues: CASSQDRGAYTYEQYF.

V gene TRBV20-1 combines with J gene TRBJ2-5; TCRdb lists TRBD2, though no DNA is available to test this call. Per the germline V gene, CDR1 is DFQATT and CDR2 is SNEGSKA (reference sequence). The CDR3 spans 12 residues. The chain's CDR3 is CSARGQRETQYF.

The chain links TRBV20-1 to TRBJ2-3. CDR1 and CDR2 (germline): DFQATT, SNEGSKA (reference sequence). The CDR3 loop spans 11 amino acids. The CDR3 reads CSASFADTQYF.

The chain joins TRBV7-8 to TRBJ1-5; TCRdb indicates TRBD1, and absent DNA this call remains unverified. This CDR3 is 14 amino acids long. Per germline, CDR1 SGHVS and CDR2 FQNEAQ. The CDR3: CASSLADRVQPQHF.

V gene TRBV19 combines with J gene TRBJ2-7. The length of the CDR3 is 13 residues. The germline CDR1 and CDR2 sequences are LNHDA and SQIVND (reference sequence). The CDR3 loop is CASSTANSYEQYF. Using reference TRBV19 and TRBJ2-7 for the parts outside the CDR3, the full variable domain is DGGITQSPKYLFRKEGQNVTLSCEQNLNHDAMYWYRQDPGQGLRLIYYSQIVNDFQKGDIAEGYSVSREKKESFPLTVTSAQKNPTAFYLCASSTANSYEQYFGPGTRLTVT.

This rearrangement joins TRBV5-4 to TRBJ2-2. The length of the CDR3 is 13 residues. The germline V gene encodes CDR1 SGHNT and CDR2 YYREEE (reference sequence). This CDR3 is CASSPQVTGELFF.

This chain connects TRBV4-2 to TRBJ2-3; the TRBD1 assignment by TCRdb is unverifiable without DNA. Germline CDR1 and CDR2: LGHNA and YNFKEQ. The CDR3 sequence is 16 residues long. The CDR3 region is CASSQDYTGGGDTQYF.

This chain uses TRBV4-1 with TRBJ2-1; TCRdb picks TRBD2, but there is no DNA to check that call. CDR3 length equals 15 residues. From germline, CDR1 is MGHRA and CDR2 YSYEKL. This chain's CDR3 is CASSQEGSGGYEQFF.

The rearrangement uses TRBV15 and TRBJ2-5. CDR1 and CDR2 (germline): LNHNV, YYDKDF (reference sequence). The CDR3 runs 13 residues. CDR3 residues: CATSRDLVGTQDF.

CDR3: CASSSVLAGVEEQFF. V and J are TRBV12-3 or TRBV12-4 and TRBJ2-1; checking the TCRdb D call of TRBD2 is not possible without DNA. The CDR3 consists of 15 residues.

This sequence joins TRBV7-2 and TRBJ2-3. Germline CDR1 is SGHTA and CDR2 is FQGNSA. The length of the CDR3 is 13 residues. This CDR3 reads CASSLAVSDTQYF.

This CDR3 reads CASSLSLAVTDTQYF. The chain employs TRBV7-2 and TRBJ2-3. CDR3 length: 15 amino acids. Germline CDR1 reads SGHTA; CDR2 reads FQGNSA.

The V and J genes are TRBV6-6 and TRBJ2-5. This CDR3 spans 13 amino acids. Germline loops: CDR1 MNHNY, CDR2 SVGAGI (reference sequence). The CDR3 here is CASVPSGEETQYF.

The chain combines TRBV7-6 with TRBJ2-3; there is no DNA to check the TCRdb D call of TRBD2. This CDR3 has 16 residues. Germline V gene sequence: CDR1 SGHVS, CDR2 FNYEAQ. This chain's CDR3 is CASSRTLAGATDTQYF.

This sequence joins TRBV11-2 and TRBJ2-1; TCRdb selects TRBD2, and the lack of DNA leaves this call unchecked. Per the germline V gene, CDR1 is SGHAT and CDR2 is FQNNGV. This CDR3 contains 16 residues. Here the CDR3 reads CASTMGLAGIYNEQFF. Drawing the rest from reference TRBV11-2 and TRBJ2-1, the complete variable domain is EAGVAQSPRYKIIEKRQSVAFWCNPISGHATLYWYQQILGQGPKLLIQFQNNGVVDDSQLPKDRFSAERLKGVDSTLKIQPAKLEDSAVYLCASTMGLAGIYNEQFFGPGTRLTVL.

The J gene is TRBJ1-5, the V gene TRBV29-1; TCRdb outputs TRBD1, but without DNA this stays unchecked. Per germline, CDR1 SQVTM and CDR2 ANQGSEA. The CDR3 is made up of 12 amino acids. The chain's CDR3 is CSVGDGNQPQHF.

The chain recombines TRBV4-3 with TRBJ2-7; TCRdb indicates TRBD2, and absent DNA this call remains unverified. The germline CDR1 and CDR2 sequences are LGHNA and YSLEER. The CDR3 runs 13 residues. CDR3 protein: CASSQGLALEQYF.

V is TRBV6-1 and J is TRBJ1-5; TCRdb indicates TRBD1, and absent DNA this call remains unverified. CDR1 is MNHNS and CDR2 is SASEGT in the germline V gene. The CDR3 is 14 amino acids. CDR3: CASSTWEGEQPQHF.

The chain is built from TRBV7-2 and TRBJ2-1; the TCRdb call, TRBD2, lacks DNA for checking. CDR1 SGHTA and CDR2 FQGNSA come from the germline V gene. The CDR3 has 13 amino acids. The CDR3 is CASSPERTSEQFF.

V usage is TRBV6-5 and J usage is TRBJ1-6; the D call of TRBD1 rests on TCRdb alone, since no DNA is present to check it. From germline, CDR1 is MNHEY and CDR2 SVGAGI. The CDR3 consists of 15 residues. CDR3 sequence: CASSFGQGENSPLHF.

The CDR3: CASSSPPASGGTDTQYF. The rearrangement joins TRBV12-3 or TRBV12-4 to TRBJ2-3; TCRdb picks TRBD2, but there is no DNA to check that call. This CDR3 is 17 amino acids long.

The CDR3 loop is CASRYTGVATGELFF. The V call is TRBV11-2, the J call TRBJ2-2; as DNA is missing, the TRBD1 call by TCRdb cannot be tested. CDR1 and CDR2 (germline): SGHAT, FQNNGV. The CDR3 length is 15 residues.

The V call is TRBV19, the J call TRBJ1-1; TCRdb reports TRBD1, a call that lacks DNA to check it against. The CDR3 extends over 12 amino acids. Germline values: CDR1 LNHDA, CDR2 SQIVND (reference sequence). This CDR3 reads CASRPGSGEAFF.

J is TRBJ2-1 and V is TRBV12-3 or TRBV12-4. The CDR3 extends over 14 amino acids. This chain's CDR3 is CASSSRITYNEQFF.

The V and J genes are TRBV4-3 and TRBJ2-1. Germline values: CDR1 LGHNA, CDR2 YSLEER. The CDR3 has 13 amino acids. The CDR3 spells CASSQGVINEQFF.

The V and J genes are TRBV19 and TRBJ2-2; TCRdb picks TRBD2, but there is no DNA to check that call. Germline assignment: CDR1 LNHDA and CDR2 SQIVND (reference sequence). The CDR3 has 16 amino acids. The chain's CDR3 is CASSTYGEANTGELFF.